The clone carrying this T cell receptor beta chain came up a few times. The antigen remains undetermined. The Oncomine TCR Beta short-read assay was what sequenced the DNA obtained from cultured CD4+ T cells. TCRdb called the PCR reads again in MiXCR, with one record for every CDR3 protein. This repertoire shows around 18,000 distinct CDR3 sequences, more than 30% found once; its top ten account for roughly 20%. Treatment indicated: roughly 10-day PBMC culture with coronavirus spike peptide pools or control peptides (ViraFEST assay). Using peptide pools, antigen-specific T cells were expanded in ViraFEST before TCRs were sequenced. Investigators isolated CD4+ T cells by negative selection after 10 days of culture. The V end lost 7 bases, the J end lost 7 bases, and 20 bases lay between the germline ends. Germline V lookup: CDR1 MNHNS, CDR2 SASEGT. This CDR3 contains 16 residues. This sample is part of a study of vaccination and CD4 T cells after COVID-19. Across the whole study: Stimulation used overlapping spike peptides from SARS-CoV-2, HCoV-NL63, HCoV-OC43 and HCoV-229E.

General study findings and limits: Post-vaccination reactive clonotypes (median roughly 37) did not differ significantly from post-infection (approximately 23).

This TCR derives from a human donor who received a COVID-19 vaccine. This sequence joins TRBV6-1 and TRBJ1-6, with a weak D call TRBD1 (5 bases). This specimen consisted of CD4+ T cells from blood, cultured in vitro, obtained before SARS-CoV-2 vaccination. CDR3 DNA sequence: TGTGCCAGCACCGGGGACGGCCAGCGGGGAAATTCACCCCTCCACTTT. Its translation is CASTGDGQRGNSPLHF.